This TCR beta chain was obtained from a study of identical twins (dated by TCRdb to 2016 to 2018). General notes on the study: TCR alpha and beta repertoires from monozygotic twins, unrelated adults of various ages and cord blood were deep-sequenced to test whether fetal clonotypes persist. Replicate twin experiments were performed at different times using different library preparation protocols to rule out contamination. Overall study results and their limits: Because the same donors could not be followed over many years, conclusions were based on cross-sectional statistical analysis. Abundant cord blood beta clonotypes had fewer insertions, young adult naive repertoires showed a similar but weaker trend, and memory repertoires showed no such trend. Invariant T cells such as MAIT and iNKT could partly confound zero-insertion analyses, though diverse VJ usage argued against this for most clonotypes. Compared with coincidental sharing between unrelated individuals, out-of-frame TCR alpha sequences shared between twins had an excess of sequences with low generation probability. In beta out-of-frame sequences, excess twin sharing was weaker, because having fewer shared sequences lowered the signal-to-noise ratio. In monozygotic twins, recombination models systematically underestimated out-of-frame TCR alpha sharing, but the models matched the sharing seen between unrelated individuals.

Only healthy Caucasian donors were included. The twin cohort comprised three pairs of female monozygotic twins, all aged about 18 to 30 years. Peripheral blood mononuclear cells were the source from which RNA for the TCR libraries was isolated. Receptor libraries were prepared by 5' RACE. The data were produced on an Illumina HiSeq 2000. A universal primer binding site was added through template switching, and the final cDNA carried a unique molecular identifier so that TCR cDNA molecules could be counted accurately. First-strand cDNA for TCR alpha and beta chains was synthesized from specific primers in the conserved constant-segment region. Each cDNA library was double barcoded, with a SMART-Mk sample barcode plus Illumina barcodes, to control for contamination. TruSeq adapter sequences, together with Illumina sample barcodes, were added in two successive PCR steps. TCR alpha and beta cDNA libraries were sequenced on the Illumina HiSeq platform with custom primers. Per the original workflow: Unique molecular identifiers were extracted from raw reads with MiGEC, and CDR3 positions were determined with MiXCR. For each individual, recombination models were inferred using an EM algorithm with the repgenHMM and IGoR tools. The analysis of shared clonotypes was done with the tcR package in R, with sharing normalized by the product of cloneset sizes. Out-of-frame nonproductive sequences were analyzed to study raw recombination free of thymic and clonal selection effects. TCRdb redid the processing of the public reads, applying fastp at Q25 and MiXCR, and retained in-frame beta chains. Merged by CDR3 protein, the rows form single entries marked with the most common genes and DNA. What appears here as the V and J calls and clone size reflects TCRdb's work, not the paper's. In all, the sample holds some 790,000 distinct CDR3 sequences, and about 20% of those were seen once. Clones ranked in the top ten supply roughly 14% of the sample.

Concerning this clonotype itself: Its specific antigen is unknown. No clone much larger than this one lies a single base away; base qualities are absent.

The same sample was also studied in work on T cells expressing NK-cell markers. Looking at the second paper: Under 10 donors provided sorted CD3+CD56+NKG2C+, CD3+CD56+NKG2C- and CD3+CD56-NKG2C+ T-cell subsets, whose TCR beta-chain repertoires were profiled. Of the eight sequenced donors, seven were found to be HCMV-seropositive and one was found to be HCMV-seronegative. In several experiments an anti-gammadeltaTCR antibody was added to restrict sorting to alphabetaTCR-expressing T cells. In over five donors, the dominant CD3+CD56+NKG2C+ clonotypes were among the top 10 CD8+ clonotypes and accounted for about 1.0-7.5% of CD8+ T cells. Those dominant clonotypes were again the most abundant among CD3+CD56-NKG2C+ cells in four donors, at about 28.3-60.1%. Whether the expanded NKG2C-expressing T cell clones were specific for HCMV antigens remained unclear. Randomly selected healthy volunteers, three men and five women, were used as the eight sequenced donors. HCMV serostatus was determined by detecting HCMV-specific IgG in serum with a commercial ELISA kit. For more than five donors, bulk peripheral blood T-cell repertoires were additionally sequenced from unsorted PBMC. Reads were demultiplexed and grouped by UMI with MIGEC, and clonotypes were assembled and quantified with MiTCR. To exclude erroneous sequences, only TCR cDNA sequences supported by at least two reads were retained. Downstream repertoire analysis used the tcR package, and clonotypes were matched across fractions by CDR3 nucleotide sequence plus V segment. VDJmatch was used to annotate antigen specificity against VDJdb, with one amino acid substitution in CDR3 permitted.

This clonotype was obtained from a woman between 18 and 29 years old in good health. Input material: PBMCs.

The sequenced DNA: TGCGCCAGCAGCTCCGGACTAGCGGGGGGGCCGGTCGGGACAGATACGCAGTATTTT. It translates to CASSSGLAGGPVGTDTQYF. The chain is encoded by TRBV5-1 joined to TRBJ2-3; 15 nucleotides in the junction match TRBD2. The germline V gene encodes CDR1 SGHRS and CDR2 YFSETQ. The CDR3 numbers 19 residues from cysteine through phenylalanine. This entry keeps only the CDR3 DNA: 57 bases, framed from base 1. The germline V and J ends show losses of 3 bases and 3 bases respectively, and no gene match explains 11 bases of the junction. The reference TRBV5-1 and TRBJ2-3 proteins fill in what lies around the CDR3, so the full variable domain reads KAGVTQTPRYLIKTRGQQVTLSCSPISGHRSVSWYQQTPGQGLQFLFEYFSETQRNKGNFPGRFSGRQFSNSRSEMNVSTLELGDSALYLCASSSGLAGGPVGTDTQYFGPGTRLTVL.